The TCR beta chain described here comes from a study of CXCR3-negative and CXCR3-positive naive CD8 T cells. General study findings and limits: TRBV-TRBJ usage was similar across naive CXCR3 subsets but distinct in memory cells. When CXCR3-positive naive cells were set against CXCR3-negative naive cells, the former had more hydrophobic TRB CDR3s. Partial loss of CXCR3 expression followed cryopreservation; most assays used fresh PBMCs. Diversity in memory CD8+ cells fell much lower than the comparably high levels seen in both naive subsets.

The CDR3 length is 13 residues. CDR1 is SQVTM and CDR2 is ANQGSEA in the germline V gene. Worth noting for this clonotype: The target antigen is unknown.

The authors made the TRB cDNA libraries by 5' RACE using UMI labels. TCRdb processed the 5' RACE reads again and assigns one entry to each CDR3 protein, with no DNA. This sample contains approximately 88,000 distinct CDR3 sequences. The rearrangement links TRBV29-1 to TRBJ2-7. Material: naive CXCR3- CD8+ T cells from blood. Subset noted: CD45RO-CCR7+CD27+CD95- naive CD8+ T cells lacking CXCR3 (TNR3-). The clonotype originates from a human donor in good health. Some clones in this sample may be carry-over from other donors' samples. Here the CDR3 reads CSVVAESSYEQYF.